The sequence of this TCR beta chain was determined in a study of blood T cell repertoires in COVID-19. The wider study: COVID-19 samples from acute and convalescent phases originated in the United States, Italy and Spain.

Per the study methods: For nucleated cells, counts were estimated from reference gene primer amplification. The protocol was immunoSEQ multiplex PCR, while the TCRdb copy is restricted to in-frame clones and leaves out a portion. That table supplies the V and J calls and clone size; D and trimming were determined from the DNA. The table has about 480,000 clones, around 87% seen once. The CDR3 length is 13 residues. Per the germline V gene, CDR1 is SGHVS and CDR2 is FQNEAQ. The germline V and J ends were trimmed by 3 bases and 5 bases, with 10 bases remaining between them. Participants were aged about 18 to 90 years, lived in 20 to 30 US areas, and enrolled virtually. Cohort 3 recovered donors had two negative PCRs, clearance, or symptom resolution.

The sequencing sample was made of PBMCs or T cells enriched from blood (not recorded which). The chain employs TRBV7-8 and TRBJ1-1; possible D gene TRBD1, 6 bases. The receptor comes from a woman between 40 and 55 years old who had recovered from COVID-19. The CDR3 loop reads CASSFGGLTEAFF. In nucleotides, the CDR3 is TGTGCCAGCAGCTTCGGGGGGCTGACTGAAGCTTTCTTT.